This record looks at one T cell receptor (beta chain) sequence and its context. Clones were read by immunoSEQ multiplex PCR, and TCRdb kept only the in-frame ones, dropping some. The sample contains tens of thousands of clones, 85% to 90% of which appear only once. This sample is part of a study of OX40 agonist ivuxolimab in advanced cancers. Study-level background: The mean age was approximately 60 years, ranging from 23 to 79, with around four fifths of participants male.

The CDR3 is made up of 14 amino acids. J lost 4 bases, V lost 3 bases, and 4 bases had no gene match. CDR1 is MDHEN and CDR2 is SYDVKM in the germline V gene. The sequence came from an adult with an advanced solid tumor such as melanoma, head and neck, liver or kidney cancer. The chain employs TRBV28 and TRBJ1-1, with TRBD1 matching over 8 bases. The specimen was CD4+ or CD8+ T cells sorted from blood, collected in a trial of the OX40 agonist ivuxolimab. The CDR3 spells CASSFLQGGTEAFF. CDR3 coding DNA: TGTGCCAGCAGTTTTCTACAGGGGGGCACTGAAGCTTTCTTT.